Below are 18 T cell receptor beta chains sequenced from a single sample in a study of blood T cell repertoires in COVID-19. Produced via immunoSEQ multiplex PCR; TCRdb's table is partial and in-frame only. Here the sample spans some 74,000 clones, around 78% being singletons. Sequencing used peripheral blood. These receptors all come from a woman aged 80 or over with acute or convalescent COVID-19.

This clone showed up just once. The chain combines TRBV5-4 with TRBJ2-1, with TRBD1 identical over 10 bases. There are 16 residues in the CDR3. Germline V gives CDR1 SGHNT, CDR2 YYREEE (reference sequence). V was clipped by 5 bases and J by 7 bases; unmatched bases: 12. CDR3 loop: CASSNVAGQGRNEQFF. CDR3 in DNA: TGTGCCAGCAGTAACGTCGCGGGACAGGGGAGGAATGAGCAGTTCTTC.

This clone was seen a few times. This chain links TRBV3-1 (or the pseudogene TRBV3-2) with TRBJ2-3; TRBD1 matches 11 bases. In germline, CDR1 is LGHDT, CDR2 YNNKEL (reference sequence). The CDR3 spans 16 residues. V lost 3 bases and J lost 8; bases outside the gene matches: 10. The CDR3 loop is CASSHYGTGGHGTQYF. CDR3 nucleotide sequence: TGTGCCAGCAGCCATTACGGGACAGGGGGTCACGGTACGCAGTATTTT.

For this clone: Within the sample, other DNA sequences also encode this same CDR3. The chain uses TRBV29-1 and TRBJ2-1; 9 bases match TRBD1. The trim removed 4 bases at V and 3 bases at J, leaving 1 base unmatched. There are 13 residues in the CDR3. The germline V gene encodes CDR1 SQVTM and CDR2 ANQGSEA. The CDR3, as DNA: TGCAGCGTTGGGGGACAGGGCTACAATGAGCAGTTCTTC. It codes for CSVGGQGYNEQFF.

The chain is built from TRBV7-9 and TRBJ1-1; 9 bases match TRBD1. CDR3 length: 14 residues. Germline V gives CDR1 SEHNR, CDR2 FQNEAQ (reference sequence). V lost 5 bases and J lost 3; bases outside the gene matches: 4. The CDR3 sequence is CASSRRDRDTEAFF. The CDR3 nucleotides read TGTGCCAGCAGCCGCCGGGACAGGGACACTGAAGCTTTCTTT. Combining the CDR3 with reference TRBV7-9 and TRBJ1-1 gives the whole variable domain DTGVSQNPRHKITKRGQNVTFRCDPISEHNRLYWYRQTLGQGPEFLTYFQNEAQLEKSRLLSDRFSAERPKGSFSTLEIQRTEQGDSAMYLCASSRRDRDTEAFFGQGTRLTVV.

CDR3: CASTSVGQGWRSYNSPLHF. The CDR3 region has the DNA TGTGCCAGCACCTCGGTGGGACAGGGGTGGCGTTCCTATAATTCACCCCTCCACTTT. The J gene is TRBJ1-6, the V gene TRBV21-1; the table's TRBD1 call for D was not verified on the DNA. TRBV21-1 counts as a pseudogene. The length of the CDR3 is 19 residues.

The V and J genes are TRBV7-2 and TRBJ2-3; 8 bases are a match to TRBD1. This CDR3 contains 17 residues. J gave up 2 bases and V 2 bases, and 9 bases lay outside the gene matches. Germline V gives CDR1 SGHTA, CDR2 FQGNSA. CDR3 DNA sequence: TGTGCCAGCAGCTTAATCCTCGGGACAGGATACACAGATACGCAGTATTTT. Protein product: CASSLILGTGYTDTQYF.

This clone showed up just a few times. This chain joins TRBV19 and TRBJ2-4, with 12 bases lining up with TRBD1. V gave up 1 base and J gave up 8 bases; unmatched junction bases: 3. Germline V gene lookup returns CDR1 LNHDA and CDR2 SQIVND (reference sequence). CDR3 size: 15 residues. The CDR3 DNA is TGTGCCAGTAGTATAGGGGGGACAGGGGGCCACATTCAGTACTTC. It is translated as CASSIGGTGGHIQYF.

The chain is built from TRBV6-5 and TRBJ1-1; TRBD1 aligns across 9 bases. CDR1 MNHEY and CDR2 SVGAGI come from the germline V gene. The CDR3 loop spans 15 amino acids. V dropped 6 bases and J dropped 8; count of bases not matched to a gene: 13. The chain's CDR3 is CASSSGTGISPEAFF. As DNA, the CDR3 is TGTGCCAGCAGCTCCGGGACAGGGATATCCCCCGAAGCTTTCTTT.

V and J are TRBV2 and TRBJ2-2; tentatively, D is TRBD2 (5 bases). The germline V gene encodes CDR1 SNHLY and CDR2 FYNNEI. Trimming cost V 6 bases and J 6 bases, with 17 bases left between them. This CDR3 is built from 15 residues. The CDR3 region is CASSTRSFSSGELFF. The CDR3 nucleotides read TGTGCCAGCAGCACTAGAAGCTTCTCCTCCGGGGAGCTGTTTTTT.

V gene TRBV1 combines with J gene TRBJ2-1; the DNA was not compared with TRBD2, the D call given in the table. TRBV1 is tagged as a pseudogene. This CDR3 is built from 17 residues. The CDR3 DNA sequence: TGCACCAGCAGCCAGGAATCGTCGATCGGGAGCAAGGGTGAGCAGTTCTTC. Amino acids: CTSSQESSIGSKGEQFF.

The chain recombines TRBV6-5 with TRBJ2-5; D is possibly TRBD2 (7 bases). Between the trimmed V and J ends, which lost 7 bases and 2 bases, there was a span of 17 bases. CDR1 is MNHEY, CDR2 SVGAGI, per germline. The CDR3 totals 15 residues. CDR3 coding DNA: TGTGCCAGCACTCCTCTAGGGGGGGTGCAAGAGACCCAGTACTTC. Amino acid sequence: CASTPLGGVQETQYF.

This chain connects TRBV7-8 to TRBJ2-1; TRBD2 is a possible D gene (6 bases). Looked up from germline, CDR1 is SGHVS and CDR2 is FQNEAQ. The V end lost 4 bases, the J end lost 0 bases, and 13 bases lay between the germline ends. The CDR3 extends over 16 amino acids. The CDR3 spells CASSYLAAGSYNEQFF. For the CDR3, the DNA is TGTGCCAGCAGCTACTTAGCGGCGGGCTCCTACAATGAGCAGTTCTTC.

V is TRBV11-2 and J is TRBJ2-1; D unresolved. The CDR3 spans 15 residues. The germline CDR1 and CDR2 sequences are SGHAT and FQNNGV. V was clipped by 1 base and J by 6 bases, with 13 bases between them. The CDR3 DNA is TGTGCCAGCAGCTTAGGAACTGTGGTCGGCAATGAGCAGTTCTTC. Amino acid sequence: CASSLGTVVGNEQFF.

The chain couples TRBV7-8 to TRBJ1-2; D might be TRBD1 (6 bases). This CDR3 has 16 residues. The germline CDR1 and CDR2 sequences are SGHVS and FQNEAQ. V was cut by 7 bases and J by 4 bases, with 22 bases left in between. The CDR3 loop is CASNEGGHSRGYGYTF. CDR3 in DNA: TGTGCCAGCAATGAAGGGGGACATAGTCGAGGCTATGGCTACACCTTC.

This clone appeared a few times. This chain joins TRBV6-2 or TRBV6-3 and TRBJ2-7, with a tentative D call TRBD1 (6 bases). There are 18 residues in the CDR3. Germline V gene sequence: CDR1 MNHEY, CDR2 SVGEGT. The germline V and J ends were trimmed by 5 bases and 2 bases, with 25 bases remaining between them. CDR3 protein: CASSKDSRPRGIAYEQYF. As DNA, the CDR3 is TGTGCCAGCAGTAAGGACAGCCGACCAAGGGGAATCGCCTACGAGCAGTACTTC.

The J gene is TRBJ1-3, the V gene TRBV6-5; 8 bases fit TRBD1. Germline assignment: CDR1 MNHEY and CDR2 SVGAGI. This CDR3 comprises 13 residues. V dropped 5 bases and J dropped 8; count of bases not matched to a gene: 5. The DNA of the CDR3 is TGTGCCAGCAGTCGGACAGGGTTAGACACCATATATTTT. Protein sequence: CASSRTGLDTIYF.

V and J are TRBV14 and TRBJ1-2, with no clear D. The CDR3 extends over 14 amino acids. Looked up from germline, CDR1 is SGHDN and CDR2 is FVKESK. V was shortened by 0 bases and J by 7 bases, with 12 bases between the two germline ends. CDR3 bases: TGTGCCAGCAGCCAAGATTACCAGGCGGGTGGCTACACCTTC. Translation: CASSQDYQAGGYTF.

This clone was seen more than once but under ten times. The V gene is TRBV5-6, the J gene TRBJ1-1; D call uncertain. V was shortened by 2 bases and J by 4 bases, with 18 bases between the two germline ends. Germline CDR1 SGHDT, CDR2 YYEEEE. The CDR3 extends over 16 amino acids. The CDR3 sequence: CASSLTPMGGRTEAFF. CDR3 DNA: TGTGCCAGCAGCTTAACACCCATGGGAGGACGCACTGAAGCTTTCTTT.